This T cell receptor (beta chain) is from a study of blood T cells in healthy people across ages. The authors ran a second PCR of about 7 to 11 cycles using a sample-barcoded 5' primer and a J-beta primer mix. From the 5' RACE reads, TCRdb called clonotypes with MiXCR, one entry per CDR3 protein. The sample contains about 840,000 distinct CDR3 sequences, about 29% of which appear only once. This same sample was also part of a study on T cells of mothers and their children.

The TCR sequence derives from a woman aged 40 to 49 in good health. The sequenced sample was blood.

CDR3 amino acids: CASSLAPLDEQFF. The CDR3, as DNA: TGCGCCAGCAGCTTGGCCCCCCTCGATGAGCAGTTCTTC. The genes are TRBV5-1 and TRBJ2-1; D not resolved. The CDR3 consists of 13 residues. The germline gives CDR1 SGHRS, CDR2 YFSETQ. Trimming left V 0 bases short and J 8 bases short, with 9 bases between.